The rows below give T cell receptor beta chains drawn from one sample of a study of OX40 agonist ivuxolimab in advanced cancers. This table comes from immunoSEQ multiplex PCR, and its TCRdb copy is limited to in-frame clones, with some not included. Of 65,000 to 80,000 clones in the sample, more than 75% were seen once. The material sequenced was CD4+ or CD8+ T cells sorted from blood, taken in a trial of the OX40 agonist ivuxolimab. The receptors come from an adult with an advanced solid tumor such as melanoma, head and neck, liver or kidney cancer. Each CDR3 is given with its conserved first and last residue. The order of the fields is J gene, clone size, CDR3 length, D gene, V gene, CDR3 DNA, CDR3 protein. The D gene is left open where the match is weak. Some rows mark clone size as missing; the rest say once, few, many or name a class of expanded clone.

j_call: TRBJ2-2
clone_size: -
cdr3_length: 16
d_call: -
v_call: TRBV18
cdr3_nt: TGTGCCAGCTCACCCCTGCTGCAGGGGCGGACCGGGGAGCTGTTTTTT
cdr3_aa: CASSPLLQGRTGELFF

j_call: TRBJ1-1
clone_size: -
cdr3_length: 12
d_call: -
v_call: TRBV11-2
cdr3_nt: TGTGCCAGCAGCTTAGAGTCGACGTATGCTTTCTTT
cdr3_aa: CASSLESTYAFF

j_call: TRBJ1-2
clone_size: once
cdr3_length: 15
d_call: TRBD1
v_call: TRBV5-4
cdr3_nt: TGTGCCAGCAGCCTTACAGGGGCCGGTAACTATGGCTACACCTTC
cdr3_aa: CASSLTGAGNYGYTF

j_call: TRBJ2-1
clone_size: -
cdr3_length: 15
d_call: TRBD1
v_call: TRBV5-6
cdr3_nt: TGTGCCAGCAGCTACGGGACAGGGGCTAGGAATGAGCAGTTCTTC
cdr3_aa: CASSYGTGARNEQFF

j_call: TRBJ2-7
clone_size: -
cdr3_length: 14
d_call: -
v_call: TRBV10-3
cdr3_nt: TGTGCCATCAGTGATTTGGTACAGGGAAACGAGCAGTACTTC
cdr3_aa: CAISDLVQGNEQYF

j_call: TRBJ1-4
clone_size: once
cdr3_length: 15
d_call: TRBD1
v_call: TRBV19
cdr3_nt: TGTGCCAGTAGTCCCCGGACAGGCCCCAATGAAAAACTGTTTTTT
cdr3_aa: CASSPRTGPNEKLFF

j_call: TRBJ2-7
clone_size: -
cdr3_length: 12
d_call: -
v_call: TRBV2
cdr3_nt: TGTGCCAGCAAAACGGAATACTACGAGCAGTACTTC
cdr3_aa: CASKTEYYEQYF

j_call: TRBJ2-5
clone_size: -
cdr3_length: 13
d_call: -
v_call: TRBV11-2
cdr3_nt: TGTGCCAGCAGCCGGGGGTACCAAGAGACCCAGTACTTC
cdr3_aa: CASSRGYQETQYF

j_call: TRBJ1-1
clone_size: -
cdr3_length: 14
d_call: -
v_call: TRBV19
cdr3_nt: TGTGCCAGTACCCGGACCCCGGGGGTGACTGAAGCTTTCTTT
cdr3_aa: CASTRTPGVTEAFF

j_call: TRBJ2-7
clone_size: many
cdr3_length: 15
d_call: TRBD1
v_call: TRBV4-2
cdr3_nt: TGTGCCAGCAGCCTCCGGACAGGAGGAGGCTACGAGCAGTACTTC
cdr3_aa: CASSLRTGGGYEQYF

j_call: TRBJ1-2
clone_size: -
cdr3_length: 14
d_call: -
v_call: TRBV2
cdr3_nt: TGTGCCAGCAGTGTTCAGTCAGGGAGCTATGGCTACACCTTC
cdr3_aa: CASSVQSGSYGYTF

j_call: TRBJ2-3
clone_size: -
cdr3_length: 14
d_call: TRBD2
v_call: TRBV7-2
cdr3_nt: TGTGCCAGCAGCTTCCAGCGGGGGACAGATACGCAGTATTTT
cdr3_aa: CASSFQRGTDTQYF

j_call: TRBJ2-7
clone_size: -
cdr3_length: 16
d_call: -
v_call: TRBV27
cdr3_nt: TGTGCCAGCAGTTTATCTAGGCTGAACAGAGGCCACGAGCAGTACTTC
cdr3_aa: CASSLSRLNRGHEQYF

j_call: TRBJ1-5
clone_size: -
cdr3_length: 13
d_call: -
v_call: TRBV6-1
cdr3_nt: TGTGCCAGCAGTGAAGACCCTTCGCTTCCCCAGCATTTT
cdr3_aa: CASSEDPSLPQHF

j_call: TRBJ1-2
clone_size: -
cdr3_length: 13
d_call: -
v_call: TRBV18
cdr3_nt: TGTGCCAGCTCACGACAAGGGGGTGATGGCTACACCTTC
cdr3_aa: CASSRQGGDGYTF

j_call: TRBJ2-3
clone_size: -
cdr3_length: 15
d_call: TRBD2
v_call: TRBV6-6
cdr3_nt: TGTGCCAGCAGTTCAACTAGCGGGGGAAGAGATACGCAGTATTTT
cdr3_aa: CASSSTSGGRDTQYF

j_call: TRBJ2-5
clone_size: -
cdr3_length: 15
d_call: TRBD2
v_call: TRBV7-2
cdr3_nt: TGTGCCAGCAGCCGGGGGGGGCTCTCTCAAGAGACCCAGTACTTC
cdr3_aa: CASSRGGLSQETQYF

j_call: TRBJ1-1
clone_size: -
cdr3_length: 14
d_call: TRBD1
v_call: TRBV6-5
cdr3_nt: TGTGCCAGTAACCGGGACAGGGGGCACACTGAAGCTTTCTTT
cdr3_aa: CASNRDRGHTEAFF

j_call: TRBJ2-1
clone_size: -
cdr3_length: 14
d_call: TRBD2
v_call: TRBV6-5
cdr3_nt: TGTGCCAGCAGCCCTAGCGGGGCCTACAATGAGCAGTTCTTC
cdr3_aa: CASSPSGAYNEQFF

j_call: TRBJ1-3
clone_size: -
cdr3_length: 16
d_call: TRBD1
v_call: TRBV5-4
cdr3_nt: TGTGCCAGCAGTTCCGGGACAGGGTTCTCTGGAAACACCATATATTTT
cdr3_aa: CASSSGTGFSGNTIYF

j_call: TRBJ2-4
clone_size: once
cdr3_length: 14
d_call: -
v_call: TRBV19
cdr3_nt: TGTGCCAGTAGGACCTCCCCCGCCAAAAACATTCAGTACTTC
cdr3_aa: CASRTSPAKNIQYF

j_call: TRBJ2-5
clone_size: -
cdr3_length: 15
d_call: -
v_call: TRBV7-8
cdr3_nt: TGTGCCAGCAGCTTAGCCCTACTTAGTGGAGAGACCCAGTACTTC
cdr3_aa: CASSLALLSGETQYF

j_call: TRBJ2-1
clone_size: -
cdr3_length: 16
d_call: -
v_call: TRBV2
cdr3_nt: TGTGCCAGCAGTGTCGAGGGGATGAGCTCCTACAATGAGCAGTTCTTC
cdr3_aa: CASSVEGMSSYNEQFF

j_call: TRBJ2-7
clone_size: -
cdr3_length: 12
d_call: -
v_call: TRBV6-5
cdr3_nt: TGTGCCAGCAGAATAGATTCCTACGAGCAGTACTTC
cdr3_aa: CASRIDSYEQYF

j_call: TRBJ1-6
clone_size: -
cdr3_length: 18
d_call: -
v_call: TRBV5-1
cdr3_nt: TGCGCCAGCAGCTTGTATGGGGGCGGGAGCTCCTATAATTCACCCCTCCACTTT
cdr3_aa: CASSLYGGGSSYNSPLHF

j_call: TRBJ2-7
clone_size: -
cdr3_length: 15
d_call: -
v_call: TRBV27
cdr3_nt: TGTGCCAGCAGTTTAGGGCAGGGGTATCGATACGAGCAGTACTTC
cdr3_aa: CASSLGQGYRYEQYF

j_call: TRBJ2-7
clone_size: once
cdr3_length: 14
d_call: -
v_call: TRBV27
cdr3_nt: TGTGCCAGCATTCCCTCCCAGGGCCCTTACGAGCAGTACTTC
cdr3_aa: CASIPSQGPYEQYF

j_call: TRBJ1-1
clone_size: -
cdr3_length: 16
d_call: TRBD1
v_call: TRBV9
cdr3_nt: TGTGCCAGCAGCGTAGGAGGGGGAACACAGGGACAGGGGGCTTTCTTT
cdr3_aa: CASSVGGGTQGQGAFF

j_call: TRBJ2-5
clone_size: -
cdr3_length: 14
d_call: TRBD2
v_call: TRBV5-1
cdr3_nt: TGCGCCAGCAGCGCTAGCGGGGGCGTAGAGACCCAGTACTTC
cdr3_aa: CASSASGGVETQYF

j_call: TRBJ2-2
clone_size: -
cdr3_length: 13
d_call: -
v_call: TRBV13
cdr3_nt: TGTGCCAGCAGCCCGAAGAACACCGGGGAGCTGTTTTTT
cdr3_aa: CASSPKNTGELFF

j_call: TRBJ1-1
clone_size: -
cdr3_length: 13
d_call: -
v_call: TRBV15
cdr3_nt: TGTGCCACCAGCAGTCGGACGAACACTGAAGCTTTCTTT
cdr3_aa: CATSSRTNTEAFF

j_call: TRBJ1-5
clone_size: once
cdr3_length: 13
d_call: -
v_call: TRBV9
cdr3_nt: TGTGCCAGCAGCGAGGGCAATTATCAGCCCCAGCATTTT
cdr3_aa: CASSEGNYQPQHF

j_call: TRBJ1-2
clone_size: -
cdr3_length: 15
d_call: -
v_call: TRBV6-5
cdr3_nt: TGTGCCAGCAGTTACGATTCTGGACAGTCCTATGGCTACACCTTC
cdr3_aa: CASSYDSGQSYGYTF

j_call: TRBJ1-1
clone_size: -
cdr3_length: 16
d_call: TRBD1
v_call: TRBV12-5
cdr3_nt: TGTGCTAGTGGTTTGACACTGGACAGGGCGAACACTGAAGCTTTCTTT
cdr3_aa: CASGLTLDRANTEAFF

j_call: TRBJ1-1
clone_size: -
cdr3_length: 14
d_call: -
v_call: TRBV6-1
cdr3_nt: TGTGCCAGCAGTGATTCTCAACGGCTCACTGAAGCTTTCTTT
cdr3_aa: CASSDSQRLTEAFF

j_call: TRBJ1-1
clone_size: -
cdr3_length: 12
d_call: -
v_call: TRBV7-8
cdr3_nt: TGTGCCAGCAGCTCACAGTACACTGAAGCTTTCTTT
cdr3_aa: CASSSQYTEAFF

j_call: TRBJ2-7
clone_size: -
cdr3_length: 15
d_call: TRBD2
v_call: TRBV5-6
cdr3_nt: TGTGCCAGCAGCTCCAAGCGGGGGGCTCCCCGCGAGCAGTACTTC
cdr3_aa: CASSSKRGAPREQYF

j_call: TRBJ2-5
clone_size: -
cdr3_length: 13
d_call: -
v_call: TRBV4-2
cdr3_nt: TGTGCCAGCAGCCAAGGGATCCAAGAGACCCAGTACTTC
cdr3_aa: CASSQGIQETQYF

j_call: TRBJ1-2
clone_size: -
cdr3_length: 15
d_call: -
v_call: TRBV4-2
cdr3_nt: TGTGCCAGCAGCTACGGGAACAACCTTAACTATGGCTACACCTTC
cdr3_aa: CASSYGNNLNYGYTF

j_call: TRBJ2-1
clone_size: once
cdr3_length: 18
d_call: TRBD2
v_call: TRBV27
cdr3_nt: TGTGCCAGCAGTCAGCTAGCCGGGACTAGCGGTTCGTACAATGAGCAGTTCTTC
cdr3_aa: CASSQLAGTSGSYNEQFF

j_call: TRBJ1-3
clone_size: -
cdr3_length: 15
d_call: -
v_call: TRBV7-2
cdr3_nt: TGTGCCAGCAGCTTAATCGCGGGTAGAGGAAACACCATATATTTT
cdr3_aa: CASSLIAGRGNTIYF

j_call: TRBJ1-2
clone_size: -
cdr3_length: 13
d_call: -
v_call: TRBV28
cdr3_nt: TGTGCCAGCAGTCCGGGACCGTTATATGGCTACACCTTC
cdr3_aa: CASSPGPLYGYTF

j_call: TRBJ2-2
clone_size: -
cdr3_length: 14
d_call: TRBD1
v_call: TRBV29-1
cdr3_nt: TGCAGCGTTGAGGGGACAGGGCTCACCGGGGAGCTGTTTTTT
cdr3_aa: CSVEGTGLTGELFF

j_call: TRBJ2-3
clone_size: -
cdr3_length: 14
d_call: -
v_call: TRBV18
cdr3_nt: TGTGCCAGCTCACCTTCGACAAACACAGATACGCAGTATTTT
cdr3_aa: CASSPSTNTDTQYF

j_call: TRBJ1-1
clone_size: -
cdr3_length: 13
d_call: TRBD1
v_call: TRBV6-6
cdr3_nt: TGTGCCAGCATTGAAACAGGGGTCCATGAAGCTTTCTTT
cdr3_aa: CASIETGVHEAFF

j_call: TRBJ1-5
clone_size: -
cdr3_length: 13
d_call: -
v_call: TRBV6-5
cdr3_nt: TGTGCCAGTGAAGGGGAACGATGGCAGCCCCAGCATTTT
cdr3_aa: CASEGERWQPQHF

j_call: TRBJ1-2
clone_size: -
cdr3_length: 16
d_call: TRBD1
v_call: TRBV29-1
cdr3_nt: TGCAGCGTGGGGGGACAGGCTAGAGTTCCTAACTATGGCTACACCTTC
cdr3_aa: CSVGGQARVPNYGYTF

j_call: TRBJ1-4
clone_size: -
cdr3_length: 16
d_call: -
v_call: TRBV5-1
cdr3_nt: TGCGCCAGCAGCTTGGCCGGCGGGGGCAAGAATGAAAAACTGTTTTTT
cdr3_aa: CASSLAGGGKNEKLFF

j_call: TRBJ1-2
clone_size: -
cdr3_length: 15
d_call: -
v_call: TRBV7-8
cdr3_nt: TGTGCCAGCAGCTTAGGTGGGCAGGGGACCTATGGCTACACCTTC
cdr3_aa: CASSLGGQGTYGYTF

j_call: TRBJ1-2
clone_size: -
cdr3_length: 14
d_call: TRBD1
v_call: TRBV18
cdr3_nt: TGTGCCAGCTCGCTAGTCGACAGGGATCTTGGCTACACCTTC
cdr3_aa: CASSLVDRDLGYTF

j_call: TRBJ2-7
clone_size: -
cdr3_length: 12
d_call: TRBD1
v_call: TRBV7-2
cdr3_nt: TGTGCCAGCAGCAGACAGGGTTACGAGCAGTACTTC
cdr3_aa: CASSRQGYEQYF

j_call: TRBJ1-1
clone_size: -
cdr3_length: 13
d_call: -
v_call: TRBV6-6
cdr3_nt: TGTGCCAGCAGTTACAGGGCTGGGACTGAAGCTTTCTTT
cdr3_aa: CASSYRAGTEAFF

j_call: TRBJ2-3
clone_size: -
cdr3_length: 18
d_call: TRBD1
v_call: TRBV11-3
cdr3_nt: TGTGCCAGCAGCCTCGGACAGGGTTCCGGTTCACCCACAGATACGCAGTATTTT
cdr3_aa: CASSLGQGSGSPTDTQYF